This TCR beta chain was obtained from a study of blood T cell repertoires in COVID-19. Overall study: Collection of acute and convalescent COVID-19 samples took place in the United States, Italy and Spain. PBMCs, B-cell-depleted T cells, or T cells were the source of the cDNA or gDNA that made up the material.

In the original analysis: Reference gene primer amplification gave nucleated cell count estimates. Here immunoSEQ multiplex PCR was the method, and the copy in TCRdb shows in-frame clones only, minus some. That table gives V, J and clone size, and the DNA gave D and trimming. The sample yields fewer than 350,000 clones, 88% seen once. This CDR3 has 16 amino acids. The J segment lost 8 bases and the V segment lost 3 bases, leaving 10 bases of the junction unmatched. Germline V CDR1 and CDR2: MGHRA, YSYEKL. Sequenced input: peripheral blood. The receptor comes from a young man with active or convalescent COVID-19. The gene calls are TRBV4-1 and TRBJ1-6, with 7 bases that match TRBD1. CDR3 residues: CASSQGVDRAHSPLHF. The DNA for the CDR3 is TGCGCCAGCAGCCAGGGAGTAGACAGGGCGCATTCACCCCTCCACTTT.